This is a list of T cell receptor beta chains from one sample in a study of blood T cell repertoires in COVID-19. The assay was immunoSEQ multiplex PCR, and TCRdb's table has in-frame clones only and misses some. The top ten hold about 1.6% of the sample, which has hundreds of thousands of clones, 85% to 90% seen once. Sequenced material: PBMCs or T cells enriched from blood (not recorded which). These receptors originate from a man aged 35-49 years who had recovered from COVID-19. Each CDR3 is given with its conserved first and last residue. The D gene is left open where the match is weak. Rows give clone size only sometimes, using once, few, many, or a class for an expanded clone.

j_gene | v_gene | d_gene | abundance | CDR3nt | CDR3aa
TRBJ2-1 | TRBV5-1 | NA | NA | TGCGCCAGCAGCTTGGTTGGCAGTGGCCATGAGCAGTTCTTC | CASSLVGSGHEQFF
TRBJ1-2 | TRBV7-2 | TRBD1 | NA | TGTGCCAGCAGCTTATTTGGGTGGGGGACAGGGGATGGCTACACCTTC | CASSLFGWGTGDGYTF
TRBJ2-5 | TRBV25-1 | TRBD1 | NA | TGTGCCAGCAGTGAATCTGGGACAGGGCTGACCCAGTACTTC | CASSESGTGLTQYF
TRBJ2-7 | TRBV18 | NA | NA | TGTGCCAGCTCACCACACCGGGTCGGACTTGGCGTCTCCTACGAGCAGTACTTC | CASSPHRVGLGVSYEQYF
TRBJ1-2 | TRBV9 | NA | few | TGTGCCAGCAGCGTAGGGGGGGACTATGGCTACACCTTC | CASSVGGDYGYTF
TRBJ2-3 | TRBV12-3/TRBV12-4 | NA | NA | TGTGCCAGCGGCATTCCCACAGATACGCAGTATTTT | CASGIPTDTQYF
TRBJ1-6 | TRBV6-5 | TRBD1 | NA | TGTGCCAGCAGTACCGGACAGGGCAATAATTCACCCCTCCACTTT | CASSTGQGNNSPLHF
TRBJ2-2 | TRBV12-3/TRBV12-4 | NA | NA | TGTGCCAGCAGGCAGGGTCTGACCGGGGAGCTGTTTTTT | CASRQGLTGELFF
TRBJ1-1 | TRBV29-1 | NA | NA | TGCAGCGTTGGATTAAGGCAGGATTTCGACACTGAAGCTTTCTTT | CSVGLRQDFDTEAFF
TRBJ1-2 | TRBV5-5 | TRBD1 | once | TGTGCCAGCAGCTTGGGAACAGGGGGCCTCTATGGCTACACCTTC | CASSLGTGGLYGYTF
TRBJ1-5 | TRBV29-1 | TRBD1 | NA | TGCAGCGCAGGACAGGGTGGGGGGCCCCAGCATTTT | CSAGQGGGPQHF
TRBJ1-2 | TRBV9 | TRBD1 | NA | TGTGCCAGCAGCGTAGCTGGACAGGGGGTTAACTATGGCTACACCTTC | CASSVAGQGVNYGYTF
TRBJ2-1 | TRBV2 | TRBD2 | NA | TGTGCCAGCAGTGAATGGGCTAGCGGAAACAATGAGCAGTTCTTC | CASSEWASGNNEQFF
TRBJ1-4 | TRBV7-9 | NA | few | TGTGCCAGCAGCTTAGCGGAGGGAGGTGAAAAACTGTTTTTT | CASSLAEGGEKLFF
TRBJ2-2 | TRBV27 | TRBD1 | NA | TGTGCCAGCAGGACAGGGACGGGCACCGGGGAGCTGTTTTTT | CASRTGTGTGELFF
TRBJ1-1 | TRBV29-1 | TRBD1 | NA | TGCAGCGTGGACAGGGCGTTGAACACTGAAGCTTTCTTT | CSVDRALNTEAFF
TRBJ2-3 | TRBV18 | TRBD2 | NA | TGTGCCAGCTCACCACGGGACTACCAATCGCCTAGCACAGATACGCAGTATTTT | CASSPRDYQSPSTDTQYF
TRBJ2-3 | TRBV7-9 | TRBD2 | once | TGTGCCAGCAGCTTTCCTAGCGGGGGGGTCCCAGATACGCAGTATTTT | CASSFPSGGVPDTQYF
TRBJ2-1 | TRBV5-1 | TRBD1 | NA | TGCGCCAGCAGCTTGGGGACAGGCCTCTACAATGAGCAGTTCTTC | CASSLGTGLYNEQFF
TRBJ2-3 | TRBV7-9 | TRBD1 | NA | TGTGCCAGCAGCACCCCGGGACAGGGGATAGATACGCAGTATTTT | CASSTPGQGIDTQYF
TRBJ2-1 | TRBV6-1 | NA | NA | TGTGCCAGCAGTGAGAACAGGGTCCCCGGCAATGAGCAGTTCTTC | CASSENRVPGNEQFF
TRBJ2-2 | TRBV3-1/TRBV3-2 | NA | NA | TGTGCCAGCAGCCAAGATGCCCGCAGGCACGGGGAGCTGTTTTTT | CASSQDARRHGELFF
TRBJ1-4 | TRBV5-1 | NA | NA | TGCGCCAGCAGCTTTGACAGGTCTCGGGAAAAACTGTTTTTT | CASSFDRSREKLFF
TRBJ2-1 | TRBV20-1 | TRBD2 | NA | TGCAGTGCTAGTGGGACTAACTCCCCGAGCTCCTACAATGAGCAGTTCTTC | CSASGTNSPSSYNEQFF
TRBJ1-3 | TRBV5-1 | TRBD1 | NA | TGCGCCAGCAGCTTGGACGTGACAGGGGTTGGAAACACCATATATTTT | CASSLDVTGVGNTIYF
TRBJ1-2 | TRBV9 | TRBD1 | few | TGTGCCAGCAGTGAAACAGGGGGCGCCCAAGGCTACACCTTC | CASSETGGAQGYTF
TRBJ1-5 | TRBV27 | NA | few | TGTGCCAGCAGTTTTGACCGACTTTCGCCCCAGCATTTT | CASSFDRLSPQHF
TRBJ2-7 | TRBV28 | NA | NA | TGTGCCAGCACTCCCGCGCCAGGTGATTCCTACGAGCAGTACTTC | CASTPAPGDSYEQYF
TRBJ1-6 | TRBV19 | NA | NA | TGTGCCAGTAACCGTCGCCAGTTGAATTCACCCCTCCACTTT | CASNRRQLNSPLHF
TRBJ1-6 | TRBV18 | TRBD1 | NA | TGTGCCAGCTCAGGAGGGGACAGGGGCCGGAATTCACCCCTCCACTTT | CASSGGDRGRNSPLHF
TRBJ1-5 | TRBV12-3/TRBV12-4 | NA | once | TGTGCCAGCAGTTTGTCGGGAGATCAGCCCCAGCATTTT | CASSLSGDQPQHF
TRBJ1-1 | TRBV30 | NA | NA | TGTGCCTGGGGCCGACTTAGGATGAACACTGAAGCTTTCTTT | CAWGRLRMNTEAFF
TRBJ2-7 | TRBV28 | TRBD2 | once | TGTGCCAGCAGTGCCCGGACTAGCGGGAGAGGAGAGCAGTACTTC | CASSARTSGRGEQYF
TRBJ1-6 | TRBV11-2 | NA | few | TGTGCCAGCAGCTTAGATCAAAATAATTCACCCCTCCACTTT | CASSLDQNNSPLHF
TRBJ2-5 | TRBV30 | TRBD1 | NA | TGTGCCTGGAGTCGACAGGGAGAGACCCAGTACTTC | CAWSRQGETQYF
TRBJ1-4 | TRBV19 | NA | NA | TGTCCACTTAACACAGACCCTAATGAAAAACTGTTTTTT | CPLNTDPNEKLFF
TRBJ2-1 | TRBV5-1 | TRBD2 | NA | TGCGCCAGCCGCTCTAGCGGCTCGGTATACAATGAGCAGTTCTTC | CASRSSGSVYNEQFF
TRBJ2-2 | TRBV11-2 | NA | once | TGTGCCAGCAGCTTAACTCTTACCACCGGGGAGCTGTTTTTT | CASSLTLTTGELFF
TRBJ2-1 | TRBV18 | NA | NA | TGTGCCAGCTCACCCGTTATTAGCTCCTACAATGAGCAGTTCTTC | CASSPVISSYNEQFF
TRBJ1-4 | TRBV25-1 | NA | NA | TGTGCCAGCAGTGGCGGGCGGGAAAAACTGTTTTTT | CASSGGREKLFF
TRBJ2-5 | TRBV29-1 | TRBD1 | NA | TGCAGCGTTGAAGAGGTCCGGCTCGGGACAGGGTTGGAGACCCAGTACTTC | CSVEEVRLGTGLETQYF
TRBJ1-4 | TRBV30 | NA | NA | TGTGCCTGGAGTGTACGGGAAGGGGAAAAACTGTTTTTT | CAWSVREGEKLFF
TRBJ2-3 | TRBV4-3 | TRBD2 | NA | TGCGCCAGCAGCCATCCGGTGGTTAGCGGGGGCACAGATACGCAGTATTTT | CASSHPVVSGGTDTQYF
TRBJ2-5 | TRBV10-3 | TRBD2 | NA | TGTGCCATCAGTGAGTTTAGCGGGAGTCAAGAGACCCAGTACTTC | CAISEFSGSQETQYF
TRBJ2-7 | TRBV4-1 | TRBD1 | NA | TGCGCCAGCAGCCACCCCCGCCCCAAGACAGGGACAGCCTACGAGCAGTACTTC | CASSHPRPKTGTAYEQYF
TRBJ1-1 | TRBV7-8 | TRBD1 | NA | TGTGCCAGCAGCTTAAAGGACACAGGGGGAGCTTTCTTT | CASSLKDTGGAFF
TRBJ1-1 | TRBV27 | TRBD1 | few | TGTGCCAGCAGGGGACAGGGGGGGAACACTGAAGCTTTCTTT | CASRGQGGNTEAFF
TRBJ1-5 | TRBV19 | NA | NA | TGTGCCAGTAGTATCGGACGGGGGGCGCATCAGCCCCAGCATTTT | CASSIGRGAHQPQHF
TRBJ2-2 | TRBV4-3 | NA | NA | TGCGCCAGCAGCCAAAGGGGGGGCGGGGAGCTGTTTTTT | CASSQRGGGELFF
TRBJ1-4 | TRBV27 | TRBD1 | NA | TGTGCCAGCAGTTCCCAAGGGGGCTTGGAGGAAAAACTGTTTTTT | CASSSQGGLEEKLFF
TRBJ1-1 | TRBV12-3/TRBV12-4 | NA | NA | TGTGCCAGCTTGACGGGGAACACTGAAGCTTTCTTT | CASLTGNTEAFF
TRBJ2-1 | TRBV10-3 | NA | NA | TGTGCCACAGGTCTCTACTACAATGAGCAGTTCTTC | CATGLYYNEQFF